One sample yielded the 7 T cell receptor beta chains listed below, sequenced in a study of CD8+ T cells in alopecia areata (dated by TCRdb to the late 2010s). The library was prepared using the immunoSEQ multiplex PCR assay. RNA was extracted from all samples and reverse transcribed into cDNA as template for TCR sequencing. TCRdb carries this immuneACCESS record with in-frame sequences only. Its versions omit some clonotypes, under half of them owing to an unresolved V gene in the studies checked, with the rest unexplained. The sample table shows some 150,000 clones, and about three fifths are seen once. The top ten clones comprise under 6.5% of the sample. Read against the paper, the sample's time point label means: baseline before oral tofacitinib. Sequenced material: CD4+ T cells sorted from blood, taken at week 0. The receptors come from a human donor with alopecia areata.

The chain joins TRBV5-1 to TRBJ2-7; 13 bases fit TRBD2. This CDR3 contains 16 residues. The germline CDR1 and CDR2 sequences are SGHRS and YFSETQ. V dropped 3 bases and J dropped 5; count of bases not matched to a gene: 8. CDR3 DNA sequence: TGCGCCAGCAGCTCCCCAGGACTAGCGGGGGCCCACGAGCAGTACTTC. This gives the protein CASSSPGLAGAHEQYF.

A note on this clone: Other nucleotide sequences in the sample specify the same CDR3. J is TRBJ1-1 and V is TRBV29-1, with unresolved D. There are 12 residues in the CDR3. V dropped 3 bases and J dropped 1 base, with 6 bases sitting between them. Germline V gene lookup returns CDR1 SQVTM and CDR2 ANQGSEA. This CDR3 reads CSVDDRNTEAFF. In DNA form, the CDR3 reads TGCAGCGTTGACGATAGGAACACTGAAGCTTTCTTT.

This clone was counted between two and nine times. The CDR3 sequence is CATSRGMSGSPLHF. Written as DNA, the CDR3 is TGTGCCACCAGCAGAGGGATGAGTGGTTCACCCCTCCACTTT. The chain couples TRBV15 to TRBJ1-6, with no clear D. Trimming pared 1 base from V and 9 bases from J, leaving 10 bases between. The CDR3 is 14 residues long. CDR1 and CDR2 (germline): LNHNV, YYDKDF (reference sequence).

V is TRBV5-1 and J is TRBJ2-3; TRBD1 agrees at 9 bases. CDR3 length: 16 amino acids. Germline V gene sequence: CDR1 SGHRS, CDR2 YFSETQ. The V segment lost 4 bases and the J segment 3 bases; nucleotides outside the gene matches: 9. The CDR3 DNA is TGCGCCAGCAGCCCTCCGGGGGGACAGGGAACAGATACGCAGTATTTT. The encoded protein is CASSPPGGQGTDTQYF.

CDR3 residues: CASSLMTMGYTF. CDR3 coding DNA: TGTGCCAGCAGCTTAATGACGATGGGCTACACCTTC. This chain connects TRBV7-2 to TRBJ1-2; D remains unclear. Trimming removed 2 bases from V and 8 bases from J, with 9 bases in between. Germline V CDR1 and CDR2: SGHTA, FQGNSA. This CDR3 comprises 12 residues. Combining the CDR3 with reference TRBV7-2 and TRBJ1-2 gives the whole variable domain GAGVSQSPSNKVTEKGKDVELRCDPISGHTALYWYRQSLGQGLEFLIYFQGNSAPDKSGLPSDRFSAERTGGSVSTLTIQRTQQEDSAVYLCASSLMTMGYTFGSGTRLTVV.

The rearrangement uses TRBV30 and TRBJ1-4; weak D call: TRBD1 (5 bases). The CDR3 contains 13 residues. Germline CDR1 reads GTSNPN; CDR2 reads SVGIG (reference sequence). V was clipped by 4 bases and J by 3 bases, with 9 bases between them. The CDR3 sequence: CAWTTVANEKLFF. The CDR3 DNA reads TGTGCCTGGACGACAGTCGCTAATGAAAAACTGTTTTTT.

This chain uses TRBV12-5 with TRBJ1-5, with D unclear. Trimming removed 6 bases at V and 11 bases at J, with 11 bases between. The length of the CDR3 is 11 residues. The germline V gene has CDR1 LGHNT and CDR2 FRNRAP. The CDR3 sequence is CASGEIGAQHF. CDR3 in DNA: TGTGCTAGTGGGGAAATTGGGGCCCAGCATTTT.